These T cell receptor beta chains were read from a single sample in a study of CD8+CD57+ T cells in acquired aplastic anemia. TCRdb re-derived calls from the reads in MiXCR, one entry per CDR3 protein. The table shows approximately 150,000 distinct CDR3 sequences, with 65% to 75% occurring only once. Sample: sorted CD4+, CD8+, or CD8+CD57+ T cells (not recorded which) from PBMCs. Receptors originate from a human donor with aplastic anemia. The CDR3 runs from the conserved cysteine through the conserved F or W.

v_gene	j_gene	CDR3aa
TRBV10-3	TRBJ1-3	CAIRGLDPMNTIYF
TRBV20-1	TRBJ2-7	CSATRQVYYEQYF
TRBV25-1	TRBJ2-3	CASRDTGGTDTQYF
TRBV2	TRBJ1-6	CASLAFVVDLLHF
TRBV30	TRBJ1-1	CACGGEIPEAFF
TRBV15	TRBJ1-2	CATSRGKQGFGYGYTF
TRBV7-2	TRBJ2-1	CASSEGLAGVDEQFF
TRBV5-1	TRBJ2-5	CASSLMGQGAGETQYF
TRBV19	TRBJ2-7	CASSSRTGGYDQYF
TRBV14	TRBJ2-7	CASSPPTMNGFYEQYF
TRBV20-1	TRBJ1-1	CSVEDNTEAFF
TRBV2	TRBJ1-4	CASSEQGSNEKLFF
TRBV6-1	TRBJ1-2	CASSESNYGYTF
TRBV20-1	TRBJ1-2	CSARGDLGDYGYTF
TRBV20-1	TRBJ2-2	CSASPGGTTSSDTGELFF
TRBV20-1	TRBJ2-5	CSAPIRPAYETQYF
TRBV15	TRBJ1-1	CATSRAGWTDTEAFF
TRBV20-1	TRBJ2-1	CSAPASDYNEQFF
TRBV6-1	TRBJ1-1	CASRTGFTEAFF
TRBV7-9	TRBJ1-1	CASSLVTFANTEAFF
TRBV7-2	TRBJ1-2	CASRGGGDGYTF
TRBV5-1	TRBJ2-1	CASSPQAGGNEQFF